These T cell receptor beta chains were read from a single sample in a study of blood T cells in healthy people across ages. TCRdb passed the 5' RACE reads through MiXCR, listing each CDR3 protein once. Of hundreds of thousands of distinct CDR3 sequences listed, 35% to 50% are singletons. Input material: blood. The receptors originated from a man older than 75 in good health. The CDR3 runs from the conserved cysteine through the conserved F or W. The D gene is left open where the match is weak. Size tells how often a clone was seen (once, few, many) or the class of an expanded clone, and some rows leave it out.

>few|TRBJ2-2|TRBV5-1|TRBD1
TGCGCCAGCAGCTTAATCGGACAGGGAACCGGGGAGCTGTTTTTT
CASSLIGQGTGELFF
>NA|TRBJ2-3|TRBV29-1|NA
TGCAGCGTCTCCGTGGCAGATACGCAGTATTTT
CSVSVADTQYF
>NA|TRBJ2-1|TRBV7-2|TRBD2
TGTGCCAGCAGCCAGTCGGCTAGCGGGCGGCCTTCCAATGAGCAGTTCTTC
CASSQSASGRPSNEQFF
>few|TRBJ1-1|TRBV7-8|NA
TGTGCCAGCAGCTTTTTAAGAAACACTGAAGCTTTCTTT
CASSFLRNTEAFF
>NA|TRBJ2-1|TRBV24-1|TRBD2
TGTGCCACCAGTGATGCCGGACTAGCGGGAGGGAATGAGCAGTTCTTC
CATSDAGLAGGNEQFF
>few|TRBJ2-3|TRBV20-1|TRBD2
TGCAGTGCTAGAGATGTAGGGGCTAGCGGTCTCACAGATACGCAGTATTTT
CSARDVGASGLTDTQYF
>few|TRBJ2-7|TRBV6-6|NA
TGTGCCAGCAGTTACTCAGCCTTCGAGCAGTACTTC
CASSYSAFEQYF
>few|TRBJ2-3|TRBV20-1|NA
TGCAGTGCTATCGAACCCACTCTTACATCAAGCACAGATACGCAGTATTTT
CSAIEPTLTSSTDTQYF
>NA|TRBJ1-6|TRBV3-1|NA
TGTGCCAGCAGCCATACCACAGAGTATGCTTCACCCCTCCACTTT
CASSHTTEYASPLHF
>NA|TRBJ2-7|TRBV20-1|NA
TGCAGTGCCCGGGACTCCCCTACCTACGAGCAGTACTTC
CSARDSPTYEQYF
>NA|TRBJ2-1|TRBV5-1|NA
TGCGCCAGCAGCTTGGAACGAGTCGATACCAATGAGCAGTTCTTC
CASSLERVDTNEQFF
>few|TRBJ2-7|TRBV6-2/TRBV6-3|TRBD1
TGTGCCAGCAGTTCAGCCGGGACAGACTCCTACGAGCAGTACTTC
CASSSAGTDSYEQYF
>NA|TRBJ2-5|TRBV6-2/TRBV6-3|NA
TGTGCCAGCAGAGTACTAGCTAGAGAGACCCAGTACTTC
CASRVLARETQYF
>many|TRBJ2-6|TRBV28|NA
TGTGCCAGCACTCACCGACCGGGGGCTGGGGCCAACGTCCTGACTTTC
CASTHRPGAGANVLTF
>many|TRBJ2-3|TRBV5-6|TRBD1
TGTGCCAGCACCCCGGACAGGGGCGGGTATACGCAGTATTTT
CASTPDRGGYTQYF
>few|TRBJ2-7|TRBV6-2/TRBV6-3|NA
TGTGCCAGCACCCAGAACTCCTACGAGCAGTACTTC
CASTQNSYEQYF
>once|TRBJ1-6|TRBV18|TRBD1
TGTGCCAGCTCCCGGGACAGGGGAGTGGATTCACCCCTCCACTTT
CASSRDRGVDSPLHF
>few|TRBJ1-4|TRBV7-2|NA
TGTGCCAGCAGCCCCCCCGGGCAGCAAGGAAGTGAAAAACTGTTTTTT
CASSPPGQQGSEKLFF
>NA|TRBJ2-5|TRBV20-1|TRBD2
TGCAGTGCTAGGCGCCGGGGGGGGCTCCAAGAGACCCAGTACTTC
CSARRRGGLQETQYF
>few|TRBJ2-7|TRBV7-2|NA
TGTGCCAGCAGCCTGGCGCCAACCGGTCGCTCGTACGAGCAGTACTTC
CASSLAPTGRSYEQYF
>NA|TRBJ2-3|TRBV11-2|TRBD2
TGTGCCAGCAGCTTAGGGGAGGGACGGAGCACAGATACGCAGTATTTT
CASSLGEGRSTDTQYF
>NA|TRBJ2-7|TRBV5-1|NA
TGCGCCAGCAGCTTGTGGGGTTTGAAGTACGAGCAGTACTTC
CASSLWGLKYEQYF
>NA|TRBJ2-7|TRBV6-5|TRBD1
TGTGCCAGCAGTTACTCGGGGACAGGGAGACTCTCCTACGAGCAGTACTTC
CASSYSGTGRLSYEQYF
>many|TRBJ1-5|TRBV20-1|NA
TGCAGTGCCCTTCACAAATTGGGCAATCAGCCCCAGCATTTT
CSALHKLGNQPQHF
>many|TRBJ2-7|TRBV9|TRBD2
TGTGCCAGCAGCGTAGGCGGGAGGGACAACGAGCAGTACTTC
CASSVGGRDNEQYF
>NA|TRBJ1-2|TRBV2|NA
TGTGCCAGCAGTGTTGTATATGGCTACACCTTC
CASSVVYGYTF
>NA|TRBJ2-1|TRBV28|NA
TGTGCCAGCAGCTTGGACCCCCGGTACTACAATGAGCAGTTCTTC
CASSLDPRYYNEQFF
>few|TRBJ2-1|TRBV6-5|NA
TGTGCCACCCAGACAGTGAGTGAGCAGTTCTTC
CATQTVSEQFF
>NA|TRBJ2-1|TRBV5-1|TRBD2
TGCGCCAGCAGCTTGTTAACTAGCGGGGGGGTCACCTACAATGAGCAGTTCTTC
CASSLLTSGGVTYNEQFF
>NA|TRBJ1-4|TRBV6-2/TRBV6-3|NA
TGTGCCAGCAGTTCATACGAGGCGAAGGGAGATGGAAAACTGTTTTTT
CASSSYEAKGDGKLFF
>few|TRBJ2-1|TRBV11-2|TRBD1
TGTGCCAGCAGCTTAGAACGGGACAGACACAATGAGCAGTTCTTC
CASSLERDRHNEQFF
>few|TRBJ2-1|TRBV7-2|NA
TGTGCCAGCAGCTTAGATGTCCAGGGATGGGGTGAGCAGTTCTTC
CASSLDVQGWGEQFF
>NA|TRBJ2-7|TRBV20-1|NA
TGCAGTGCTAGAGATCAGGGGGGAAGTTCCTACGAGCAGTACTTC
CSARDQGGSSYEQYF
>few|TRBJ2-2|TRBV20-1|NA
TGCAGTGCCCCAGTCAATGCCGGTGACACCGGGGAGCTGTTTTTT
CSAPVNAGDTGELFF
>NA|TRBJ2-4|TRBV4-3|NA
TGCGCCAGCAGCCACCTAAGGGGACATGAGCAGTACTTC
CASSHLRGHEQYF
>NA|TRBJ2-7|TRBV24-1|TRBD1
TGTGCCACCAGTGATTTGGCAGGGGGCCCCTACGAGCAGTACTTC
CATSDLAGGPYEQYF
>NA|TRBJ2-5|TRBV30|NA
TGTGCCGGGACCCAACCTAGGAATGAGCAGTACTTC
CAGTQPRNEQYF